What follows are 27 T cell receptor beta chains derived from one specimen sequenced in a study of blood T cell repertoires in COVID-19. Sequencing used immunoSEQ multiplex PCR; TCRdb keeps in-frame clones, though not all of them. Found here are approximately 240,000 clones, roughly 90% of them singletons; the top ten hold approximately 2.1%. The sequencing input was peripheral blood. These receptors all stem from a woman aged 40 to 50 who had recovered from COVID-19.

This sequence joins TRBV6-1 and TRBJ2-3; 8 nucleotides match TRBD1. CDR3 length: 16 amino acids. The germline V gene encodes CDR1 MNHNS and CDR2 SASEGT. With V trimmed by 3 bases and J by 1 base, 6 bases remained unmatched. CDR3 sequence: CASSESGRGRTDTQYF. DNA of the CDR3: TGTGCCAGCAGTGAGTCTGGCAGGGGGCGCACAGATACGCAGTATTTT.

The rearrangement uses TRBV10-3 and TRBJ2-1, with 8 bases identical to TRBD2. The CDR3 sequence is 17 residues long. Trimming removed 2 bases from V and 3 bases from J; junction bases left unmatched: 9. CDR1 ENHRY and CDR2 SYGVKD come from the germline V gene. CDR3 region: CAISESRRGENYNEQFF. CDR3 nucleotides: TGTGCCATCAGTGAGAGTAGGCGGGGGGAAAACTACAATGAGCAGTTCTTC.

CDR3 in DNA: TGTGCCAGCAGTCCCGACAGGGACGCAACCTACGAGCAGTACTTC. Amino acids: CASSPDRDATYEQYF. The V gene is TRBV27, the J gene TRBJ2-7; 7 bases are a match to TRBD1. V lost 5 bases and J lost 2; bases outside the gene matches: 9. Germline V gene lookup returns CDR1 MNHEY and CDR2 SMNVEV (reference sequence). The CDR3 is 15 amino acids.

DNA for the CDR3: TGTGCCAGCAGCCCGGTCACCTATGGCTACACCTTC. This translates into CASSPVTYGYTF. The chain has TRBV9 and TRBJ1-2, with no clear D. V lost 4 bases and J lost 4, with 8 bases in between. CDR3 length equals 12 residues. Per germline, CDR1 SGDLS and CDR2 YYNGEE. Combining the CDR3 with reference TRBV9 and TRBJ1-2 gives the whole variable domain DSGVTQTPKHLITATGQRVTLRCSPRSGDLSVYWYQQSLDQGLQFLIQYYNGEERAKGNILERFSAQQFPDLHSELNLSSLELGDSALYFCASSPVTYGYTFGSGTRLTVV.

This clone came up once. The genes are TRBV11-1 and TRBJ1-4; D is unclear. V lost 2 bases to trimming and J lost 5 bases, with 6 bases between them. This CDR3 region has 13 residues. Germline V gives CDR1 SGHAT, CDR2 FQDESV (reference sequence). The CDR3 nucleotides read TGTGCCAGCAGCTTATTTCCAAATGAAAAACTGTTTTTT. Translation: CASSLFPNEKLFF.

This clone was counted between two and nine times. The V gene is TRBV2, the J gene TRBJ2-5, with D possibly matching TRBD2 (6 bases). Germline V gene lookup returns CDR1 SNHLY and CDR2 FYNNEI. The CDR3 sequence is 12 residues long. The ends were cut back, 3 bases at V and 6 bases at J, with 8 bases in the middle. The chain's CDR3 is CASSEAGQTQYF. CDR3 DNA sequence: TGTGCCAGCAGTGAGGCGGGACAGACCCAGTACTTC.

The chain uses TRBV27 and TRBJ1-2; 7 nucleotides line up with TRBD1. The CDR3 spans 15 residues. Germline loops: CDR1 MNHEY, CDR2 SMNVEV (reference sequence). Germline trimming cut 4 bases from V and 4 bases from J; bases unmatched to any gene: 9. The chain's CDR3 is CASSSPGQSSYGYTF. The CDR3 DNA is TGTGCCAGCAGTTCACCGGGACAGAGTTCCTATGGCTACACCTTC.

The chain employs TRBV11-2 and TRBJ2-4; D not certain. V gave up 0 bases and J gave up 0 bases, with 3 bases separating them. There are 14 residues in the CDR3. The germline V gene encodes CDR1 SGHAT and CDR2 FQNNGV. CDR3 DNA sequence: TGTGCCAGCAGCTTAGATCTAGCCAAAAACATTCAGTACTTC. Translation gives CASSLDLAKNIQYF.

The CDR3 region is CASSRTAQGGETQYF. The CDR3 nucleotides are TGTGCCAGCAGCCGTACCGCCCAGGGTGGAGAGACCCAGTACTTC. The rearrangement joins TRBV5-4 to TRBJ2-5; D is possibly TRBD1 (5 bases). The V end lost 4 bases, the J end lost 4 bases, and 17 bases lay between the germline ends. This CDR3 spans 15 amino acids. CDR1 and CDR2 from the germline V gene are SGHNT and YYREEE (reference sequence). Looking up the rest from reference TRBV5-4 and TRBJ2-5 gives the full variable domain: ETGVTQSPTHLIKTRGQQVTLRCSSQSGHNTVSWYQQALGQGPQFIFQYYREEENGRGNFPPRFSGLQFPNYSSELNVNALELDDSALYLCASSRTAQGGETQYFGPGTRLLVL.

The chain uses TRBV5-5 and TRBJ2-5; 7 bases line up with TRBD1. The CDR3 sequence is 15 residues long. Germline V gene sequence: CDR1 SGHKS, CDR2 YYEKEE (reference sequence). V was clipped by 4 bases and J by 7 bases; unmatched bases: 13. CDR3 coding DNA: TGTGCCAGCAGCCCCGGACAGGTTTCCGATGCGACCCAGTACTTC. This encodes CASSPGQVSDATQYF.

This clone was seen only once. The gene calls are TRBV5-4 and TRBJ1-2; possibly TRBD1 for D (5 bases). V lost 1 base and J 5 bases, leaving 15 bases between the germline ends. Germline CDR1 SGHNT, CDR2 YYREEE (reference sequence). The CDR3 loop spans 15 amino acids. In nucleotides, the CDR3 is TGTGCCAGCAGCTTGTTTTGGGGACTTACTTATGGCTACACCTTC. Residues: CASSLFWGLTYGYTF.

V usage is TRBV5-4 and J usage is TRBJ1-5, with TRBD1 identical over 9 bases. The J segment lost 7 bases and the V segment lost 9 bases, leaving 8 bases of the junction unmatched. From germline, CDR1 is SGHNT and CDR2 YYREEE (reference sequence). The CDR3 covers 13 residues. In DNA form, the CDR3 reads TGTGCCACCACCCGGGACAGGGACCAGCCCCAGCATTTT. Its translation is CATTRDRDQPQHF.

The count of this clone is one. This sequence joins TRBV24-1 and TRBJ2-3, with D unresolved. This CDR3 region has 15 residues. Deletions cut 3 bases from V and 0 bases from J, with 9 bases between. Per the germline V gene, CDR1 is KGHDR and CDR2 is SFDVKD. CDR3 in DNA: TGTGCCACCAGTGATAGGCTAGGCAGCACAGATACGCAGTATTTT. Its translation is CATSDRLGSTDTQYF.

This sequence joins TRBV28 and TRBJ1-2; TRBD1 matches 7 bases. Trimming cost V 8 bases and J 8 bases; bases outside gene matches: 29. Germline CDR1 is MDHEN and CDR2 is SYDVKM. The CDR3 has 19 amino acids. The CDR3, as DNA: TGTGCCAGCGGATTAAGACAGGGTCCGATCGGAGGTGACGGTTACGGCTACACCTTC. This sequence encodes CASGLRQGPIGGDGYGYTF.

This clone occurred once. The V call is TRBV7-2, the J call TRBJ2-7; 7 nucleotides agree with TRBD1. With V trimmed by 1 base and J by 3 bases, 15 bases remained unmatched. Looked up from germline, CDR1 is SGHTA and CDR2 is FQGNSA. CDR3 size: 18 residues. CDR3 loop: CASSLVGPRTGQIYEQYF. CDR3 coding DNA: TGTGCCAGCAGCTTAGTAGGGCCCCGGACAGGTCAAATCTACGAGCAGTACTTC.

This chain connects TRBV19 to TRBJ1-5; D is undetermined. Per the germline V gene, CDR1 is LNHDA and CDR2 is SQIVND (reference sequence). V dropped 7 bases and J dropped 1 base, with 17 bases sitting between them. The CDR3 is 16 amino acids. The CDR3 DNA is TGTGCCAGTAATAATGGGCTCCGAGGGAGCAATCAGCCCCAGCATTTT. Translated: CASNNGLRGSNQPQHF.

The CDR3 sequence: CASRRGTGTVTGELFF. CDR3 DNA: TGTGCCAGCAGGAGGGGGACAGGGACGGTCACCGGGGAGCTGTTTTTT. The V and J genes are TRBV2 and TRBJ2-2; TRBD1 agrees at 9 bases. J lost 4 bases, V lost 6 bases, and 9 bases had no gene match. This CDR3 has 16 residues. CDR1 is SNHLY, CDR2 FYNNEI, per germline.

The rearrangement links TRBV6-5 to TRBJ2-3, with no clear D. Trimming shortened V by 6 bases and J by 1 base, and 8 bases separated the two germline ends. The CDR3 runs 13 residues. The germline CDR1 and CDR2 sequences are MNHEY and SVGAGI. DNA of the CDR3: TGTGCCAGCAGGCCCTCAGGCACAGATACGCAGTATTTT. As protein: CASRPSGTDTQYF.

The rearrangement joins TRBV27 to TRBJ1-6, with D tentatively TRBD1 (5 bases). Trimming took 8 bases from V and 0 from J, leaving 14 bases between them. The length of the CDR3 is 16 residues. Germline values: CDR1 MNHEY, CDR2 SMNVEV (reference sequence). CDR3 region: CASGVTQGSYNSPLHF. CDR3 nucleotide sequence: TGTGCCAGCGGGGTGACGCAGGGCTCCTATAATTCACCCCTCCACTTT.

This clone came up a few times. This rearrangement joins TRBV7-3 to TRBJ1-1; D gene uncertain. This CDR3 region has 15 residues. The V end was cut by 5 bases, the J end by 4 bases, with 17 bases between. Germline CDR1 is SGHTA and CDR2 is FQGTGA. The CDR3, as DNA: TGTGCCAGCAGCCCGACTAGCGGATCTCGCACTGAAGCTTTCTTT. Amino acids: CASSPTSGSRTEAFF.

The rearrangement links TRBV6-2 or TRBV6-3 to TRBJ1-2, with 7 positions matching TRBD1. Losses at the gene ends were 2 bases for V and 6 bases for J; bases not matched to a gene: 6. This CDR3 is 14 amino acids long. The germline CDR1 and CDR2 sequences are MNHEY and SVGEGT. CDR3 residues: CASSYPRQGDGYTF. In DNA form, the CDR3 reads TGTGCCAGCAGTTACCCGCGGCAGGGGGATGGCTACACCTTC.

For the CDR3, the DNA is TGTGCCAGCTCACCGGACAGTCACTCTGGAAACACCATATATTTT. It codes for CASSPDSHSGNTIYF. The chain combines TRBV18 with TRBJ1-3; tentatively, D is TRBD1 (6 bases). Germline CDR1 and CDR2: KGHSH and LQKENI. This CDR3 has 15 residues. Trimming removed 3 bases from V and 0 bases from J, with 9 bases in between.

The J gene is TRBJ2-1, the V gene TRBV19; 8 nucleotides match TRBD1. The V segment lost 4 bases and the J segment 1 base; nucleotides outside the gene matches: 9. In germline, CDR1 is LNHDA, CDR2 SQIVND (reference sequence). This CDR3 is 17 amino acids long. CDR3 residues: CASSRGQERVSYNEQFF. DNA for the CDR3: TGTGCCAGTAGTAGGGGACAGGAAAGGGTTTCCTACAATGAGCAGTTCTTC.

The chain employs TRBV30 and TRBJ1-5, with D tentatively TRBD1 (5 bases). Germline V gives CDR1 GTSNPN, CDR2 SVGIG (reference sequence). The CDR3 contains 14 residues. V lost 3 bases and J lost 4, with 13 bases in between. The CDR3 sequence: CAWSAGWWNQPQHF. The CDR3 region has the DNA TGTGCCTGGAGCGCAGGGTGGTGGAATCAGCCCCAGCATTTT.

The rearrangement uses TRBV2 and TRBJ1-1; D may be TRBD1 (5 bases). CDR3 length: 15 amino acids. Per germline, CDR1 SNHLY and CDR2 FYNNEI. V lost 4 bases and J lost 4, with 16 bases in between. CDR3 DNA: TGTGCCAGCAGTGGGGGGGATGGGGCTGGCACTGAAGCTTTCTTT. Translation: CASSGGDGAGTEAFF.

The chain uses TRBV6-2 or TRBV6-3 and TRBJ1-2, with a tentative D call TRBD1 (6 bases). There are 14 residues in the CDR3. Germline CDR1 reads MNHEY; CDR2 reads SVGEGT. Trimming left V 5 bases short and J 4 bases short, with 14 bases between. The CDR3 is CASSVTGTSYGYTF. The DNA for the CDR3 is TGTGCCAGCAGTGTCACAGGGACGAGCTATGGCTACACCTTC.

The gene calls are TRBV4-2 and TRBJ1-4, with 9 bases fitting TRBD1. The germline V gene encodes CDR1 LGHNA and CDR2 YNFKEQ. Trimming at V came to 3 bases and at J to 7 bases, leaving 3 bases not matched to a gene. This CDR3 has 14 residues. DNA of the CDR3: TGTGCCAGCAGCCAGGGACAGGGTGGTGAAAAACTGTTTTTT. Its protein product is CASSQGQGGEKLFF.